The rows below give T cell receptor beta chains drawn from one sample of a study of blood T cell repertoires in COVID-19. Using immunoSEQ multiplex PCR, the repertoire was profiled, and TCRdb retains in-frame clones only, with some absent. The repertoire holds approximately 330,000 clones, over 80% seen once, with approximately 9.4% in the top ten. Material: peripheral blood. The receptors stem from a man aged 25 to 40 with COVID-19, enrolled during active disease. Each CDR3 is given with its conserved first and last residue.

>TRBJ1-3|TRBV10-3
CAIRQGDGNTIYF
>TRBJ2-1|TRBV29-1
CSVDGLAGGPYNEQFF
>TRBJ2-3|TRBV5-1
CASSLGRLAGGTDTQYF
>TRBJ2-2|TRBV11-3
CASRKGGTGELFF
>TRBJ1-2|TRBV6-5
CASSSGQRIYGYTF
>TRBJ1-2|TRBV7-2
CASSETGNYGYTF
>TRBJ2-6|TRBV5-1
CASSLVGGGTIFSGANVLTF
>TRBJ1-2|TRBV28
CASRSHAGGYGYTF
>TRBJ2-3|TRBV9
CASSVASGYAITDTQYF
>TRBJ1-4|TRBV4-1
CASSQDWGQAFEKLFF
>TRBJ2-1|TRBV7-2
CASSLRDFNTFAYNEQFF
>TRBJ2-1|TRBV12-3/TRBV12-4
CASTRNYNEQFF
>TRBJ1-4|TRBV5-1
CASSLGQGGTNEKLFF
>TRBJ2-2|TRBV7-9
CASSSTGGSSGELFF
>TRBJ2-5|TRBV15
CATSSSRLAGARLQYF
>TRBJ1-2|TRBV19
CASSMATGGGYTF
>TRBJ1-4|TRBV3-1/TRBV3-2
CASSRQGGEKLFF
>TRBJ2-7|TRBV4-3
CASSQDETRAAEQYF
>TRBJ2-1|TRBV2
CASSDLRLANEQFF
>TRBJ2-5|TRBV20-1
CSASRGSSAQETQYF
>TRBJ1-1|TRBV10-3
CATKTGETEAFF
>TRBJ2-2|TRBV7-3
CASSLGGQGRLFF
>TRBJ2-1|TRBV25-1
CASSELANRGGEQFF
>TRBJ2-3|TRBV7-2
CASSPPGTSGRGNTQYF
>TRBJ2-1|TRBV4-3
CASSQLPSSYNEQFF
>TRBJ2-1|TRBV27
CASSLGTVLAGVDNEQFF
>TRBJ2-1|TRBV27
CASSPQPGLAGGPKNEQFF
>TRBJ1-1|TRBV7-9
CASSIRTGDGTEAFF
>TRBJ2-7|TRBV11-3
CASSTAGTNYEQYF
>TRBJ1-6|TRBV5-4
CASSSPGDSPLHF
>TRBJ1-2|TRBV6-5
CASSYGGQSIAF
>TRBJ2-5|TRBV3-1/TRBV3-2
CASSQFASGSETQYF
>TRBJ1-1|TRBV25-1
CASSELPPGAGEAFF
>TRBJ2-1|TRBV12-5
CASGSLAGGPNEQFF
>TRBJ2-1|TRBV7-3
CASGKNAASDEQFF
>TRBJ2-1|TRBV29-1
CSVEGTGVTNEQFF
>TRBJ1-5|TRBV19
CASRRGGNQPQHF
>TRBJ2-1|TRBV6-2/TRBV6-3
CASSRTTLTEQFF
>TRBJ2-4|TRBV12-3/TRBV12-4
CASSRQEGNIQYF
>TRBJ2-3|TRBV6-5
CASNNIEQGGDTQYF
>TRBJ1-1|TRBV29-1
CSVAGMLNTEAFF
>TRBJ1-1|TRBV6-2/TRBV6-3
CASSLQGRWTEAFF
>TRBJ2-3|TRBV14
CASSPIAGQRTDTQYF
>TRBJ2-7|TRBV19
CASQSGLGAAQYF
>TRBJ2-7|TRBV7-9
CASSLDSGRAREQYF
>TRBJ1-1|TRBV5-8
CASSFTDTEAFF
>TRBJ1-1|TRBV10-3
CAIRGQGQGEAFF
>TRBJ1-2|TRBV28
CASSSPGEAYGYTF
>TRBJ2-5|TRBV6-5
CASRDGSGKTQYF
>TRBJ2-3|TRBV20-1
CSARAGDTQYF
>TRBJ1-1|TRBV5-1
CASRMDRDGRAFF
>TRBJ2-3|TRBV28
CASTNTRGTQYF
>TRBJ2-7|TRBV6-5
CASRASGSYEQYF
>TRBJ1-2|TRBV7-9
CASSLREADSVF
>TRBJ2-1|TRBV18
CASSPYVANNEQFF
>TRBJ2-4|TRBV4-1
CASSAIKTRQINIQYF
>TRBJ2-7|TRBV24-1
CATSDPRTSASYEQYF
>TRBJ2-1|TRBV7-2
CASSLALGGLDNEQFF
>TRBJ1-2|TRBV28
CASSVGGGYGYTF
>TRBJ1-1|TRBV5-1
CASSPRPMNTEAFF